This TCR beta chain appears in the sequencing data of a study of T cell repertoires in cytomegalovirus infection (dated by TCRdb to between 2018 and 2021). Study-level background: The peptide stimulations were aimed at well-studied HLA-B-restricted epitopes as well as recently identified HLA-C-restricted CMV epitopes, whose presentation resists viral immunomodulation. The HLA type of each donor mattered for the analysis, because public TCR beta signatures pointed to carriage of CMV infection along with the matching HLA type.

This clonotype was observed many times. Its binding antigen is unknown. No base quality values were provided; no much bigger clone lies one nucleotide off. Here is what the overall study found, with its caveats: The ex vivo response was dominated by HLA-C-restricted CMV-specific TCR beta clonotypes, which also provided the single most frequent clonotype in two of eight donors. Carriers of CMV infection plus the relevant HLA type were discriminated by the cumulative frequency of public TCR beta family members in the study cohort and in an independent approximately 340-donor cohort.

This sample's treatment or condition label indicates: in vitro stimulation with specific CMV peptide epitopes to enrich CMV-specific T cells. Sequenced on an Illumina HiSeq 1500. TCRdb cleaned the public reads at Q25 with fastp, built clones with MiXCR and kept in-frame beta chains. Every distinct CDR3 protein forms one entry, paired with its most common genes and DNA. The sample yields 310,000 or so distinct CDR3 sequences; around 25% were counted once. The ten largest account for about 14% of the sample. The receptor's source is a human donor in good health (CMV status not recorded). Some clones in this sample may be carry-over from other donors' samples. Here the sequenced sample was cultured PBMCs, taken from culture after CMV antigen stimulation.

This receptor has the CDR3 CASSQDRGANYGYTF. The bases are TGTGCCAGCAGCCAAGACAGGGGTGCTAACTATGGCTACACCTTC. In this chain, TRBV7-2 is recombined with TRBJ1-2, and 8 junction bases match TRBD1. CDR1 and CDR2, looked up from the germline V gene, are SGHTA and FQGNSA. Unmatched junction bases come to 5, with V trimmed by 5 bases and J by 0 bases. The CDR3 runs 15 residues from the cysteine to the phenylalanine. Of all the DNA, just the CDR3 is kept, 45 bases in frame from base 1.